A single sample is the source of the 23 T cell receptor beta chains below, sequenced in a study of blood T cell repertoires in COVID-19. Profiling relied on immunoSEQ multiplex PCR, and the TCRdb table lists in-frame clones only, not all of them. The sample carries about 60,000 clones, just under 80% recorded once. The sequencing sample was made of peripheral blood. The receptors shown here come from a human donor in a cohort sampled during active COVID-19.

V gene TRBV11-1 combines with J gene TRBJ1-2; 9 nucleotides align to TRBD1. After removal of 4 bases from V and 3 bases from J, the junction contained 6 bases not matched to a gene. This CDR3 contains 15 residues. CDR1 and CDR2 from the germline V gene are SGHAT and FQDESV (reference sequence). CDR3 in DNA: TGTGCCAGCAGCTCTCCCACAGGGGGCGACTATGGCTACACCTTC. This translates into CASSSPTGGDYGYTF.

The J gene is TRBJ1-4, the V gene TRBV7-9; no firm D call. The germline V gene has CDR1 SEHNR and CDR2 FQNEAQ (reference sequence). CDR3 length equals 14 residues. V gave up 5 bases and J gave up 8 bases, with 15 bases separating them. The CDR3, as DNA: TGTGCCAGCAGCCCTCTCCGGGGTCGCGAAAAACTGTTTTTT. Translated, it gives CASSPLRGREKLFF.

This rearrangement joins TRBV5-1 to TRBJ2-5; TRBD1 agrees at 9 bases. The CDR3 loop spans 15 amino acids. V dropped 0 bases and J dropped 1; count of bases not matched to a gene: 1. The germline gives CDR1 SGHRS, CDR2 YFSETQ. This CDR3 is CASSLAGQGQETQYF. For the CDR3, the DNA is TGCGCCAGCAGCTTGGCGGGACAGGGCCAAGAGACCCAGTACTTC.

The rearrangement joins TRBV2 to TRBJ1-1; 8 bases are shared with TRBD1. V gave up 5 bases and J gave up 1 base; unmatched junction bases: 6. The CDR3 totals 15 residues. Germline CDR1 and CDR2: SNHLY and FYNNEI. CDR3 nucleotides: TGTGCCAGCAGTTACCAGGGGGCGCGGAACACTGAAGCTTTCTTT. It translates to CASSYQGARNTEAFF.

The CDR3 here is CASSRRGGGSRGETQYF. CDR3 DNA sequence: TGTGCCAGCAGCCGAAGAGGAGGCGGCTCAAGGGGGGAGACCCAGTACTTC. The V gene is TRBV3-1 (or the pseudogene TRBV3-2), the J gene TRBJ2-5; D is perhaps TRBD1 (6 bases). Trimming stripped 4 bases from V and 5 bases from J, with 23 bases between. Germline V gives CDR1 LGHDT, CDR2 YNNKEL (reference sequence). This CDR3 has 17 amino acids.

V usage is TRBV7-3 and J usage is TRBJ2-1, with TRBD1 matching 7 bases. Germline lookup yields CDR1 SGHTA and CDR2 FQGTGA. The CDR3 is 13 residues long. V shed 5 bases, J shed 5 bases, and the junction held 3 bases outside the gene matches. Here the CDR3 DNA reads TGTGCCAGCAGCCGAGACAGGGACAATGAGCAGTTCTTC. Its translation: CASSRDRDNEQFF. Supplemented by reference TRBV7-3 and TRBJ2-1, the full variable domain reads GAGVSQTPSNKVTEKGKYVELRCDPISGHTALYWYRQSLGQGPEFLIYFQGTGAADDSGLPNDRFFAVRPEGSVSTLKIQRTERGDSAVYLCASSRDRDNEQFFGPGTRLTVL.

Here the CDR3 reads CASSVFAGTSYEQYF. The DNA of the CDR3 is TGCGCCAGCAGCGTATTCGCCGGGACATCCTACGAGCAGTACTTC. This chain links TRBV4-1 with TRBJ2-7, with a possible D match to TRBD1 (6 bases). Per germline, CDR1 MGHRA and CDR2 YSYEKL. The V gene lost 5 bases and the J gene lost 1 base, with 15 bases spanning the gap. CDR3 size: 15 residues.

The rearrangement uses TRBV28 and TRBJ2-3; TRBD2 matches at 8 bases. Trimming cost V 8 bases and J 4 bases; bases outside gene matches: 8. The CDR3 has 14 amino acids. The germline CDR1 and CDR2 sequences are MDHEN and SYDVKM. The CDR3 DNA follows: TGTGCCAGCCAGAATCTAGCGGGTTCAGATACGCAGTATTTT. Protein sequence: CASQNLAGSDTQYF.

The V gene is TRBV9, the J gene TRBJ1-2; tentative D call: TRBD1 (5 bases). CDR1 SGDLS and CDR2 YYNGEE come from the germline V gene. This CDR3 spans 16 amino acids. Trimming removed 2 bases from V and 6 bases from J, with 20 bases in between. The CDR3 DNA is TGTGCCAGCAGCGTCAGCCCTTCAGGGAGGAGGGATGGCTACACCTTC. It translates to CASSVSPSGRRDGYTF.

This rearrangement joins TRBV6-5 to TRBJ1-1; D unclear. V shed 6 bases and J shed 4 bases, with 9 bases lying between them. From germline, CDR1 is MNHEY and CDR2 SVGAGI. CDR3 length equals 12 residues. CDR3 amino acids: CASRRRSTEAFF. In DNA form, the CDR3 reads TGTGCCAGCAGGAGACGGAGCACTGAAGCTTTCTTT.

The V call is TRBV7-2, the J call TRBJ1-4; the match to TRBD1 covers 7 bases. Germline V gene data show CDR1 as SGHTA and CDR2 as FQGNSA. J gave up 8 bases and V 5 bases, and 8 bases lay outside the gene matches. The CDR3 extends over 14 amino acids. CDR3 nucleotide sequence: TGTGCCAGCAGCAAAGACAGGGTGGGCGAAAAACTGTTTTTT. It encodes CASSKDRVGEKLFF.

This clone was recorded a few times. The genes are TRBV19 and TRBJ2-5, with D tentatively TRBD2 (5 bases). The CDR3 has 14 amino acids. The germline V and J ends were trimmed by 3 bases and 1 base, with 9 bases remaining between them. Per the germline V gene, CDR1 is LNHDA and CDR2 is SQIVND (reference sequence). CDR3 sequence: CASSIRGSQETQYF. The CDR3 DNA reads TGTGCCAGTAGTATTCGAGGGTCCCAAGAGACCCAGTACTTC.

The J gene is TRBJ2-2, the V gene TRBV15, with D perhaps matching TRBD2 (7 bases). The CDR3 is 16 amino acids. V was shortened by 4 bases and J by 1 base, with 13 bases between the two germline ends. Germline V CDR1 and CDR2: LNHNV, YYDKDF (reference sequence). Written as DNA, the CDR3 is TGTGCCACCAGCAAAGGGGGGGTTGGGAACACCGGGGAGCTGTTTTTT. This gives the protein CATSKGGVGNTGELFF.

The chain employs TRBV7-2 and TRBJ2-3, with TRBD2 matching over 12 bases. CDR1 SGHTA and CDR2 FQGNSA come from the germline V gene. This CDR3 comprises 15 residues. With 1 base clipped from V and 6 bases from J, the junction kept 2 bases outside the gene matches. This chain's CDR3 is CASSLVTSGGDTQYF. The CDR3 bases are TGTGCCAGCAGCTTAGTGACTAGCGGGGGCGATACGCAGTATTTT.

The chain links TRBV21-1 to TRBJ1-3; the DNA was not compared with TRBD1, the D call given in the table. TRBV21-1 counts as a pseudogene. The CDR3 loop spans 13 amino acids. This CDR3 is CASRGQSGNTIYF. The CDR3 bases are TGTGCCTCTAGGGGCCAGTCTGGAAACACCATATATTTT.

The rearrangement joins TRBV11-2 to TRBJ2-7; 10 bases agree with TRBD1. Germline lookup yields CDR1 SGHAT and CDR2 FQNNGV. The CDR3 extends over 15 amino acids. V lost 10 bases, J lost 3 bases, and 12 bases stayed unmatched. The CDR3: CANRDRGPGGYEQYF. CDR3 bases: TGTGCCAACCGGGACAGGGGACCGGGGGGCTACGAGCAGTACTTC.

The chain recombines TRBV10-3 with TRBJ1-4; TRBD1 matches at 10 bases. Germline CDR1 and CDR2: ENHRY and SYGVKD. The CDR3 is 16 residues long. V lost 5 bases to trimming and J lost 3 bases; unmatched junction nucleotides: 6. For the CDR3, the DNA is TGTGCCATCAGTACGACAGGGGGCGGTCCTAATGAAAAACTGTTTTTT. This encodes CAISTTGGGPNEKLFF.

The chain uses TRBV2 and TRBJ1-1, with TRBD1 as a possible D gene (5 bases). The length of the CDR3 is 14 residues. The ends were cut back, 7 bases at V and 0 bases at J, with 12 bases in the middle. In germline, CDR1 is SNHLY, CDR2 FYNNEI. The CDR3 loop is CASIRGLLNTEAFF. The CDR3 DNA reads as TGTGCCAGCATCCGGGGACTCTTGAACACTGAAGCTTTCTTT.

The chain uses TRBV3-1 (or the pseudogene TRBV3-2) and TRBJ2-7, with TRBD2 matching over 10 bases. The germline CDR1 and CDR2 sequences are LGHDT and YNNKEL (reference sequence). The CDR3 length is 15 residues. Unmatched junction bases numbered 5, after V lost 1 base and J lost 5 bases. The CDR3 DNA reads TGTGCCAGCAGCCAAGCCCAACTAGCGGGAAACGAGCAGTACTTC. This translates into CASSQAQLAGNEQYF.

V gene TRBV3-1 (or the pseudogene TRBV3-2) combines with J gene TRBJ2-1; D possibly corresponds to TRBD2 (5 bases). The germline V gene has CDR1 LGHDT and CDR2 YNNKEL (reference sequence). This CDR3 has 14 amino acids. V lost 1 base and J 3 bases, leaving 7 bases between the germline ends. The CDR3 nucleotides read TGTGCCAGCAGCCAAGCGGGGTTCTACAATGAGCAGTTCTTC. Residues: CASSQAGFYNEQFF.

This chain connects TRBV7-6 to TRBJ2-5; 7 bases agree with TRBD2. The CDR3 is made up of 15 amino acids. CDR1 is SGHVS, CDR2 FNYEAQ, per germline. V lost 5 bases, J lost 5 bases, and 11 bases stayed unmatched. CDR3 in DNA: TGTGCCAGCAGCGGGAGGACACTGGGGGGGGAGACCCAGTACTTC. Encoded protein: CASSGRTLGGETQYF.

This clone was recorded only once. The chain is built from TRBV12-3 or TRBV12-4 and TRBJ2-3, with 8 bases aligning to TRBD1. Trimming cost V 2 bases and J 6 bases; bases outside gene matches: 1. The CDR3 length is 13 residues. The CDR3 nucleotides read TGTGCCAGCAGTTTAAACAGGGGGGATACGCAGTATTTT. Translation gives CASSLNRGDTQYF.

This chain joins TRBV11-2 and TRBJ2-7, with TRBD1 matching over 7 bases. CDR1 is SGHAT, CDR2 FQNNGV, per germline. V lost 5 bases and J lost 2; bases outside the gene matches: 9. This CDR3 spans 15 amino acids. CDR3 sequence (DNA): TGTGCCAGCAGCACCAACCGGGACAGCGCCTACGAGCAGTACTTC. Translating gives CASSTNRDSAYEQYF.